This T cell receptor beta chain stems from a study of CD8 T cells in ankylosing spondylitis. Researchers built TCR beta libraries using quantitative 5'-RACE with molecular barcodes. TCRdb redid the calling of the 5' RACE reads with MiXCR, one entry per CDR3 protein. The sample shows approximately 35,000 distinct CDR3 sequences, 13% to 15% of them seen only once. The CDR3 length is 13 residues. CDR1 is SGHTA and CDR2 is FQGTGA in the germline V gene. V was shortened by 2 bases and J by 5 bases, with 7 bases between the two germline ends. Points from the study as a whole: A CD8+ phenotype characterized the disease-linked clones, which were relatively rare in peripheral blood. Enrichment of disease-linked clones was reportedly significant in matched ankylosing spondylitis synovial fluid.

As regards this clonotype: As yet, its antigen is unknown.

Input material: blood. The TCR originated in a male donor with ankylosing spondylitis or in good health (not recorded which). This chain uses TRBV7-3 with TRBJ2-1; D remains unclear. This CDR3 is CASSLSSNNEQFF. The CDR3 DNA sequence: TGTGCCAGCAGCTTATCGAGCAACAATGAGCAGTTCTTC.